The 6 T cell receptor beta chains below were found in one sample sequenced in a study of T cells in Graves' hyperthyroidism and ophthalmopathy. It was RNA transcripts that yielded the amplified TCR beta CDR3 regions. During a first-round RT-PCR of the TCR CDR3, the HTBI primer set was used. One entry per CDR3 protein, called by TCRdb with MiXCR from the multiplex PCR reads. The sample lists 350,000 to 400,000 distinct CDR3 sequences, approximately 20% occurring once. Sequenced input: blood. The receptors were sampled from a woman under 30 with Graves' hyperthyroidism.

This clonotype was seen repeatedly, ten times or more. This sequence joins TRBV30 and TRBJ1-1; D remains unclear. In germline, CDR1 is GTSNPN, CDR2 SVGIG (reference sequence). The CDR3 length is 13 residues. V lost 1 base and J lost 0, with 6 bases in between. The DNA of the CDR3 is TGTGCCTGGAGTGCGCAGCTGAACACTGAAGCTTTCTTT. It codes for CAWSAQLNTEAFF.

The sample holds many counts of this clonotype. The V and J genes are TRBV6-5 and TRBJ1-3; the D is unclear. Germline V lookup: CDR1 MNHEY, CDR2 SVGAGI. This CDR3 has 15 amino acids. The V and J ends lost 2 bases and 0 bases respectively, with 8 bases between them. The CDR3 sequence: CASSYAGLSGNTIYF. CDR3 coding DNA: TGTGCCAGCAGTTACGCAGGCCTCTCTGGAAACACCATATATTTT.

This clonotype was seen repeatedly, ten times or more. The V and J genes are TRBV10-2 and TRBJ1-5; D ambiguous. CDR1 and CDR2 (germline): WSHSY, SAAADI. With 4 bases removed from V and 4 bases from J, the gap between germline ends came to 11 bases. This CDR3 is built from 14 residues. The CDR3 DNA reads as TGCGCCAGCAGTGTGGGTCAGATGAATCAGCCCCAGCATTTT. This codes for CASSVGQMNQPQHF.

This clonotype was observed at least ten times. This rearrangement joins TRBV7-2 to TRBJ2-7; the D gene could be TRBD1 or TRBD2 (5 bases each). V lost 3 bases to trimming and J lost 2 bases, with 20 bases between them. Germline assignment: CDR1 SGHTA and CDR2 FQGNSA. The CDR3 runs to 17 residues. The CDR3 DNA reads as TGTGCCAGCAGCTTGGCGGGCATCCGAGACAGAGCCTACGAGCAGTACTTC. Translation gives CASSLAGIRDRAYEQYF.

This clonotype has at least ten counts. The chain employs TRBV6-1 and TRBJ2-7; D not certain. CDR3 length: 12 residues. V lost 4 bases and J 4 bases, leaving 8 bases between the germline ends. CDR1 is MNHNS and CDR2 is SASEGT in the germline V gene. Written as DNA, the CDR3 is TGTGCCAGCAGTGGTCAGTGGTACGAGCAGTACTTC. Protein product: CASSGQWYEQYF.

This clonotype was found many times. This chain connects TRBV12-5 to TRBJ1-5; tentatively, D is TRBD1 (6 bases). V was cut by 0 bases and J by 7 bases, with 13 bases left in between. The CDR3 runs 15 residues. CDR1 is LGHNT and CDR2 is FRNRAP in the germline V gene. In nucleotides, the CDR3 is TGTGCTAGTGGTTTGGTCAGGGGCCGGGGGCAGCCCCAGCATTTT. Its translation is CASGLVRGRGQPQHF.